The 18 T cell receptor beta chains listed next were all sequenced from one sample in a study of OX40 agonist ivuxolimab in advanced cancers. Libraries were prepared by immunoSEQ multiplex PCR; TCRdb keeps only in-frame clonotypes and omits some of them. The data show 60,000 to 75,000 clones, with roughly nine tenths seen just once and around 4% held by the top ten. The sequencing used CD4+ or CD8+ T cells sorted from blood, collected in a trial of the OX40 agonist ivuxolimab. These receptors all come from an adult with an advanced solid tumor such as melanoma, head and neck, liver or kidney cancer.

V and J are TRBV4-3 and TRBJ2-7; D remains unclear. The germline gives CDR1 LGHNA, CDR2 YSLEER. Trimming stripped 1 base from V and 0 bases from J, with 10 bases between. This CDR3 has 15 residues. The CDR3 DNA reads as TGCGCCAGCAGCCAAGGAGCGCGCTTCTCCTACGAGCAGTACTTC. Translation: CASSQGARFSYEQYF.

CDR3 region: CASSFRQGDEQYF. The CDR3 nucleotides are TGTGCCAGCAGTTTCCGACAGGGCGACGAGCAGTACTTC. The chain carries TRBV28 and TRBJ2-7, with 7 positions matching TRBD1. There are 13 residues in the CDR3. CDR1 and CDR2 from the germline V gene are MDHEN and SYDVKM. V lost 3 bases, J lost 5 bases, and 4 bases stayed unmatched.

The chain is built from TRBV5-5 and TRBJ1-1; 8 bases agree with TRBD1. The CDR3 totals 15 residues. The germline CDR1 and CDR2 sequences are SGHKS and YYEKEE (reference sequence). V was clipped by 1 base and J by 8 bases; unmatched bases: 10. CDR3 amino acids: CASSLMGTGPSEAFF. Written as DNA, the CDR3 is TGTGCCAGCAGCTTGATGGGGACAGGACCTTCAGAAGCTTTCTTT.

The chain couples TRBV30 to TRBJ2-5, with D possibly TRBD2 on 7 matching bases. The V end lost 1 base, the J end lost 4 bases, and 13 bases lay between the germline ends. The CDR3 has 14 amino acids. CDR1 is GTSNPN, CDR2 SVGIG, per germline (reference sequence). CDR3 protein: CAWSGGAGVETQYF. For the CDR3, the DNA is TGTGCCTGGAGTGGGGGGGCGGGAGTAGAGACCCAGTACTTC.

The rearrangement joins TRBV11-3 to TRBJ2-2; 14 nucleotides line up with TRBD2. This CDR3 has 16 residues. Losses at the gene ends were 4 bases for V and 6 bases for J; bases not matched to a gene: 4. CDR1 is SGHNT and CDR2 is YENEEA in the germline V gene. CDR3 sequence: CASSYGGLAGAGELFF. The CDR3 DNA sequence: TGTGCCAGCAGCTACGGGGGACTAGCGGGAGCCGGGGAGCTGTTTTTT. Filled out from reference TRBV11-3 and TRBJ2-2, the complete variable domain reads EAGVVQSPRYKIIEKKQPVAFWCNPISGHNTLYWYLQNLGQGPELLIRYENEEAVDDSQLPKDRFSAERLKGVDSTLKIQPAELGDSAVYLCASSYGGLAGAGELFFGEGSRLTVL.

This clone was detected only once. V is TRBV5-4 and J is TRBJ1-2; TRBD1 matches at 12 bases. Germline assignment: CDR1 SGHNT and CDR2 YYREEE (reference sequence). Trimming cost V 4 bases and J 7 bases; bases outside gene matches: 5. The CDR3 covers 14 residues. The CDR3 here is CASSLGQGAGGYTF. The CDR3 coding sequence is TGTGCCAGCAGCCTGGGACAGGGGGCGGGTGGCTACACCTTC.

The chain has TRBV28 and TRBJ2-5, with D possibly matching TRBD1 (5 bases). Germline CDR1 MDHEN, CDR2 SYDVKM. This CDR3 has 14 amino acids. Trimming took 5 bases from V and 2 from J, leaving 12 bases between them. The CDR3 sequence is CASSSRVAQETQYF. CDR3 bases: TGTGCCAGCAGTAGCAGGGTTGCGCAAGAGACCCAGTACTTC.

In this sample, this clone turned up once. The chain joins TRBV9 to TRBJ2-1, with no clear D. This CDR3 comprises 12 residues. The V end lost 4 bases, the J end lost 5 bases, and 7 bases lay between the germline ends. Germline V CDR1 and CDR2: SGDLS, YYNGEE. CDR3 bases: TGTGCCAGCAGCCTAAGGAACAATGAGCAGTTCTTC. Amino acid sequence: CASSLRNNEQFF.

The chain employs TRBV23-1 and TRBJ1-1; unclear D gene. TRBV23-1 carries the ORF label, with uncertain function. This CDR3 region has 18 residues. The V end lost 3 bases, the J end lost 5 bases, and 25 bases lay between the germline ends. The CDR3 protein is CASSHSPVDLNPGTEAFF. Written as DNA, the CDR3 is TGCGCCAGCAGTCACTCCCCCGTAGATTTAAACCCTGGGACTGAAGCTTTCTTT.

V gene TRBV13 combines with J gene TRBJ2-1, with D unresolved. CDR1 PRHDT and CDR2 FYEKMQ come from the germline V gene (reference sequence). The V end was cut by 5 bases, the J end by 7 bases, with 18 bases between. There are 15 residues in the CDR3. The CDR3 protein is CASSPSRSGWNEQFF. DNA for the CDR3: TGTGCCAGCAGCCCCTCGAGGTCCGGGTGGAATGAGCAGTTCTTC.

The chain recombines TRBV7-8 with TRBJ2-1; 8 nucleotides align to TRBD1. The CDR3 runs to 15 residues. The germline V gene has CDR1 SGHVS and CDR2 FQNEAQ. V shed 3 bases, J shed 7 bases, and the junction held 8 bases outside the gene matches. CDR3 sequence (DNA): TGTGCCAGCAGCTTGGCCGGGACAGGTCAAAATGAGCAGTTCTTC. Protein: CASSLAGTGQNEQFF.

V usage is TRBV19 and J usage is TRBJ2-3; no firm D call. Trimming removed 4 bases from V and 9 bases from J, with 14 bases in between. The CDR3 loop spans 13 amino acids. CDR1 LNHDA and CDR2 SQIVND come from the germline V gene (reference sequence). DNA for the CDR3: TGTGCCAGTAGTACCGACGGGTTGAGGACGCAGTATTTT. It yields the protein CASSTDGLRTQYF.

The rearrangement joins TRBV25-1 to TRBJ2-3, with unresolved D. The CDR3 extends over 10 amino acids. The germline V gene has CDR1 MGHDK and CDR2 SYGVNS. V shed 8 bases and J shed 3 bases, with 3 bases lying between them. The CDR3 region is CASETDTQYF. The CDR3 coding sequence is TGTGCCAGCGAAACAGATACGCAGTATTTT. Based on the CDR3 plus reference TRBV25-1 and TRBJ2-3, the full variable domain is EADIYQTPRYLVIGTGKKITLECSQTMGHDKMYWYQQDPGMELHLIHYSYGVNSTEKGDLSSESTVSRIRTEHFPLTLESARPSHTSQYLCASETDTQYFGPGTRLTVL.

CDR3 sequence reads: CASSISLANEQFF. The CDR3 DNA reads TGTGCCAGTAGTATATCCCTAGCCAATGAGCAGTTCTTC. The chain is built from TRBV19 and TRBJ2-1, with D tentatively TRBD2 (5 bases). The CDR3 has 13 amino acids. Trimming took 2 bases from V and 6 from J, leaving 8 bases between them. Germline CDR1 reads LNHDA; CDR2 reads SQIVND (reference sequence).

The genes are TRBV29-1 and TRBJ1-1, with 8 bases lining up with TRBD1. CDR3 length equals 12 residues. After removal of 6 bases from V and 7 bases from J, the junction contained 7 bases not matched to a gene. Germline V gives CDR1 SQVTM, CDR2 ANQGSEA. This CDR3 reads CSVDRGYNEAFF. The CDR3 nucleotides read TGCAGCGTCGACAGGGGCTATAATGAAGCTTTCTTT.

The chain combines TRBV9 with TRBJ2-3, with 7 bases matching TRBD1. The CDR3 has 14 residues. The germline CDR1 and CDR2 sequences are SGDLS and YYNGEE. Trimming at V came to 3 bases and at J to 2 bases, leaving 3 bases not matched to a gene. The CDR3 DNA reads TGTGCCAGCAGCGGGGGGACAGACACAGATACGCAGTATTTT. Protein product: CASSGGTDTDTQYF.

The V call is TRBV19, the J call TRBJ2-1, with TRBD2 matching over 8 bases. V trimming: 4 bases; J trimming: 4 bases; junction bases outside the gene matches: 6. CDR3 size: 15 residues. CDR1 is LNHDA and CDR2 is SQIVND in the germline V gene (reference sequence). CDR3 nucleotide sequence: TGTGCCAGTAGTACGATAGCGGGATCATACAATGAGCAGTTCTTC. It yields the protein CASSTIAGSYNEQFF.

The chain uses TRBV13 and TRBJ2-1; D call uncertain. The CDR3 runs 15 residues. Germline loops: CDR1 PRHDT, CDR2 FYEKMQ (reference sequence). Trimming took 7 bases from V and 3 from J, leaving 16 bases between them. This CDR3 reads CASTDGSLGYNEQFF. The CDR3 nucleotides read TGTGCCAGCACCGACGGGTCTTTAGGCTACAATGAGCAGTTCTTC.